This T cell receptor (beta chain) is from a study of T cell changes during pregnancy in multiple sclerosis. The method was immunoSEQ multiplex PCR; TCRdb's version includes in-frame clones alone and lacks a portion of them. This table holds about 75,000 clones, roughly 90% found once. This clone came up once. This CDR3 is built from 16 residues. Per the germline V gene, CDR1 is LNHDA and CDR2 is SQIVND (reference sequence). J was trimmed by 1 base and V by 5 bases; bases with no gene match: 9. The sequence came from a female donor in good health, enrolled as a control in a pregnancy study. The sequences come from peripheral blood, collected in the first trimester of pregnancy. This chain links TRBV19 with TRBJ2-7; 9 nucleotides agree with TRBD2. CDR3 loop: CASSSTGGRASYEQYF. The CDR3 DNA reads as TGTGCCAGTAGTTCGACGGGCGGGAGGGCGTCCTACGAGCAGTACTTC.